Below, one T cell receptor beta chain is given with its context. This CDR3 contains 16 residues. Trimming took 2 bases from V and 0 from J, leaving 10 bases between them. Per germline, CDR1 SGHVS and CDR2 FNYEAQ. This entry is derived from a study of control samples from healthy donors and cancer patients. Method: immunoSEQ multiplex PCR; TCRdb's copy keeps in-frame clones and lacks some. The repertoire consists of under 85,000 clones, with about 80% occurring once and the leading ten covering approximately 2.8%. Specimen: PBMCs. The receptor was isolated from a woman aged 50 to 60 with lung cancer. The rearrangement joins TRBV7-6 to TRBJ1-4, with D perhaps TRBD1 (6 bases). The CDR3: CASSLRQAPTNEKLFF. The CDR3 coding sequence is TGTGCCAGCAGCTTACGACAGGCTCCAACTAATGAAAAACTGTTTTTT.